This T cell receptor beta chain was documented in a study of cytomegalovirus exposure and HLA in healthy donors. Points from the study as a whole: Reportedly, TCR beta sequences accurately predicted HLA-A and HLA-B alleles in most subjects. Presence/absence analyses rested on an assumption that sequencing depth was roughly uniform across donors.

Germline CDR1 SGHTA, CDR2 FQGNSA. V was trimmed by 3 bases and J by 5 bases, leaving 9 bases between them. CDR3 length: 13 residues. Concerning this clone itself: No antigen is known for it.

The PCR employed 60 Vbeta primers together with 13 Jbeta primers. TCRdb's table, derived via immunoSEQ multiplex PCR, lists solely in-frame clones and lacks some. The sample lists about 130,000 clones, 85% to 90% occurring once. This receptor was taken from a woman aged 30 to 39 in good health and CMV-seropositive. V gene TRBV7-2 combines with J gene TRBJ2-3; a possible D gene is TRBD2 (5 bases). The material sequenced was PBMCs. The CDR3 region is CASSLNAGDTQYF. The CDR3 bases are TGTGCCAGCAGCTTGAATGCGGGAGATACGCAGTATTTT. Combining the CDR3 with reference TRBV7-2 and TRBJ2-3 gives the whole variable domain GAGVSQSPSNKVTEKGKDVELRCDPISGHTALYWYRQSLGQGLEFLIYFQGNSAPDKSGLPSDRFSAERTGGSVSTLTIQRTQQEDSAVYLCASSLNAGDTQYFGPGTRLTVL.